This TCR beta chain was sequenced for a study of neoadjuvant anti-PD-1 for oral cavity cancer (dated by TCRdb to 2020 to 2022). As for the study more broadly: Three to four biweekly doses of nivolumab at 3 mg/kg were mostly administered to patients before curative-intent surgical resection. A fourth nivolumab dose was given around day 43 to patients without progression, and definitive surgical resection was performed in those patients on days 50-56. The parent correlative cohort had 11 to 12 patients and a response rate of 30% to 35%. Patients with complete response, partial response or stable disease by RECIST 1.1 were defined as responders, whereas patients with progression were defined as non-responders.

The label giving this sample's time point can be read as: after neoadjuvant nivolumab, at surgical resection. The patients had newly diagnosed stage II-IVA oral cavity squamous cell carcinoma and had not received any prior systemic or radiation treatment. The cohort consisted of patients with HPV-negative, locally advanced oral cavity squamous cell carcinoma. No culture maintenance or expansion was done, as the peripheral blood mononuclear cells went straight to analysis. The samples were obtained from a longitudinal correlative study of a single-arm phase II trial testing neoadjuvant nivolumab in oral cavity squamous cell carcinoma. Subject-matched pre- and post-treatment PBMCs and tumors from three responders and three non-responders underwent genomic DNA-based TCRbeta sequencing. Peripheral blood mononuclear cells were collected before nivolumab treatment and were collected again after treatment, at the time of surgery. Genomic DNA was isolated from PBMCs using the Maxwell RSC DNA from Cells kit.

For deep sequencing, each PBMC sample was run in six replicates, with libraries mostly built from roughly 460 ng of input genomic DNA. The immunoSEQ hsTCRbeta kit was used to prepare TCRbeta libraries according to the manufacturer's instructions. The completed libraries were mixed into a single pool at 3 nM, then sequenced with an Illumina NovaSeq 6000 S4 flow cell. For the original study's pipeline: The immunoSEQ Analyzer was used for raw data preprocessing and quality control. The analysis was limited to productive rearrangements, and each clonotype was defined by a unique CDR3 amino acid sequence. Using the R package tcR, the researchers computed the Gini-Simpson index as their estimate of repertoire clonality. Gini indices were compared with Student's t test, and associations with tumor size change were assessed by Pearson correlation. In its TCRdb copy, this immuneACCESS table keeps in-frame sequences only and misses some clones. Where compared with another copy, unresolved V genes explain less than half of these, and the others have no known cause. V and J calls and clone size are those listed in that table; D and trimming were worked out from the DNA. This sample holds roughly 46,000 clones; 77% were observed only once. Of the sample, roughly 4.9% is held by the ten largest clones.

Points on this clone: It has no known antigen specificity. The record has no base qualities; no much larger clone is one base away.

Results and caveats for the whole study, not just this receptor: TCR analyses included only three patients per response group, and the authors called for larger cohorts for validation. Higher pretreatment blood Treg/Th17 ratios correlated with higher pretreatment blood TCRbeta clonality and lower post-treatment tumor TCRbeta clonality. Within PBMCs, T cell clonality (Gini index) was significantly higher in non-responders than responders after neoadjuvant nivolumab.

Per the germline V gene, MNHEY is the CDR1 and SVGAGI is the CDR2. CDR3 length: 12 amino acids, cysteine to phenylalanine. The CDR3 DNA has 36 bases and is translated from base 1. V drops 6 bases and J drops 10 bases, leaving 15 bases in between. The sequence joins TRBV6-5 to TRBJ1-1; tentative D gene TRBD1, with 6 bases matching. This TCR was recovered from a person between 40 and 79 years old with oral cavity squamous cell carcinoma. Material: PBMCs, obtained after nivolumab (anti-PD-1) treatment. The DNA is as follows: TGTGCCAGCAGGGGGGCCGGGGGTAGAGCTTTCTTT. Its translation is CASRGAGGRAFF.